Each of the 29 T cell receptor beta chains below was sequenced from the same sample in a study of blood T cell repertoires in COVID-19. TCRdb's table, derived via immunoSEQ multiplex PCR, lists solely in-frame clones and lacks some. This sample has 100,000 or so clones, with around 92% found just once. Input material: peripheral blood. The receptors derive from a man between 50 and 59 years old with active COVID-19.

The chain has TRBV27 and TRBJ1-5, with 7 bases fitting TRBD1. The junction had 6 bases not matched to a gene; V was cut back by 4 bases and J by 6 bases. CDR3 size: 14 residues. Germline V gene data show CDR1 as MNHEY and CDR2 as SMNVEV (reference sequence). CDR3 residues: CASSWRQGSQPQHF. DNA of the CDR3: TGTGCCAGCAGTTGGAGACAGGGTAGTCAGCCCCAGCATTTT.

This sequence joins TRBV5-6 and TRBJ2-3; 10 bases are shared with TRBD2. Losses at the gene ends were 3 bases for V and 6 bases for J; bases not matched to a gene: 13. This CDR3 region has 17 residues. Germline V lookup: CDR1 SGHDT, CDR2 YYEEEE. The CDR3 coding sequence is TGTGCCAGCAGCTCCCGTCTAGCGGGGGCCCGTTGGGATACGCAGTATTTT. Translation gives CASSSRLAGARWDTQYF.

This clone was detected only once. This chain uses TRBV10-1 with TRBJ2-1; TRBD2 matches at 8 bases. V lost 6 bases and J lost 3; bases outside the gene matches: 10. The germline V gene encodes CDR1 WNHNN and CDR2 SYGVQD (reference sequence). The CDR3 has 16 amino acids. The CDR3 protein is CASSPQTSADYNEQFF. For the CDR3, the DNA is TGCGCCAGCAGCCCACAGACTAGCGCGGACTACAATGAGCAGTTCTTC.

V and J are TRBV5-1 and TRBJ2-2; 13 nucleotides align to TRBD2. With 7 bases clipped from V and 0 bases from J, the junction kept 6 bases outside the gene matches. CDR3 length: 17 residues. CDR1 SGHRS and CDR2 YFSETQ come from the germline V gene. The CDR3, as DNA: TGCGCCAGCGATACGACTAGCGGGAGGACGAACACCGGGGAGCTGTTTTTT. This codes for CASDTTSGRTNTGELFF. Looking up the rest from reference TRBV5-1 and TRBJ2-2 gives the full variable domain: KAGVTQTPRYLIKTRGQQVTLSCSPISGHRSVSWYQQTPGQGLQFLFEYFSETQRNKGNFPGRFSGRQFSNSRSEMNVSTLELGDSALYLCASDTTSGRTNTGELFFGEGSRLTVL.

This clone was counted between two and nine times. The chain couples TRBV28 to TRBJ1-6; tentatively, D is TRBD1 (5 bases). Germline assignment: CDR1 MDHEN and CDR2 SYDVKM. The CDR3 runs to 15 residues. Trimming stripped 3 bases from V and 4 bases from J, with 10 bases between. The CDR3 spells CASSFRQTYNSPLHF. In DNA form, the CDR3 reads TGTGCCAGCAGTTTCCGACAGACATATAATTCACCCCTCCACTTT.

The CDR3 sequence is CASSEFGGAGTDTQYF. The CDR3 region has the DNA TGTGCCAGCAGTGAATTCGGGGGAGCTGGCACAGATACGCAGTATTTT. V usage is TRBV25-1 and J usage is TRBJ2-3; D is perhaps TRBD2 (6 bases). Per the germline V gene, CDR1 is MGHDK and CDR2 is SYGVNS. The CDR3 extends over 16 amino acids. V dropped 1 base and J dropped 1 base, with 12 bases sitting between them. The complete variable domain, with remaining parts taken from reference TRBV25-1 and TRBJ2-3, reads EADIYQTPRYLVIGTGKKITLECSQTMGHDKMYWYQQDPGMELHLIHYSYGVNSTEKGDLSSESTVSRIRTEHFPLTLESARPSHTSQYLCASSEFGGAGTDTQYFGPGTRLTVL.

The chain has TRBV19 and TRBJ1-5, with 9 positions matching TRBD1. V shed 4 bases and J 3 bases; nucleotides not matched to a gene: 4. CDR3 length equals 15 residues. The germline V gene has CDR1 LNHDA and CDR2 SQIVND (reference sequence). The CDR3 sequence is CASSTGTGTNQPQHF. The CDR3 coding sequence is TGTGCCAGTAGTACAGGGACAGGGACCAATCAGCCCCAGCATTTT.

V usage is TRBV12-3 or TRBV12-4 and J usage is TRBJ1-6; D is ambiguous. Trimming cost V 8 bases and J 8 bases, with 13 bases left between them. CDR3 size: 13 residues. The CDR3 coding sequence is TGTGCCAGCGGAGCAGGCGGGTATTCACCCCTCCACTTT. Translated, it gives CASGAGGYSPLHF.

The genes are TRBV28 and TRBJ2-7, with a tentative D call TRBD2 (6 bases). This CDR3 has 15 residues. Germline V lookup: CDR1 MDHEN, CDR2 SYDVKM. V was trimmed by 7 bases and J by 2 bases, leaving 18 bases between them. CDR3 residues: CASTRDFGRPYEQYF. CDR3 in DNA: TGTGCCAGCACCCGGGACTTCGGTCGCCCCTACGAGCAGTACTTC.

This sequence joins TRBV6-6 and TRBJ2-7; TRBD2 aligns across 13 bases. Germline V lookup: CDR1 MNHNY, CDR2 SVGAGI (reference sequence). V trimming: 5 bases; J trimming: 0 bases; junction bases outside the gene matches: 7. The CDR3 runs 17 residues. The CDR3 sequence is CASSPRGLAGSSYEQYF. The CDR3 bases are TGTGCCAGCAGTCCCCGGGGACTAGCGGGAAGCTCCTACGAGCAGTACTTC.

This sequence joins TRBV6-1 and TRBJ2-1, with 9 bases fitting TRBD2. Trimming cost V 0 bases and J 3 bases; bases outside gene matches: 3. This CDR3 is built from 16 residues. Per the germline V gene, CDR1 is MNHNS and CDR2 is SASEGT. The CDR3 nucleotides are TGTGCCAGCAGTGAAGCGCGCGGGAGGGGCTACAATGAGCAGTTCTTC. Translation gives CASSEARGRGYNEQFF.

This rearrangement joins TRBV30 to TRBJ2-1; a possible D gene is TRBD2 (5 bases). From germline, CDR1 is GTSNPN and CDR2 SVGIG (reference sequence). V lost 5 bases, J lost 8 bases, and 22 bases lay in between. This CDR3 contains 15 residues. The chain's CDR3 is CAWAGGQVLTHEQFF. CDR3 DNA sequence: TGTGCCTGGGCCGGCGGGCAGGTTCTAACCCATGAGCAGTTCTTC.

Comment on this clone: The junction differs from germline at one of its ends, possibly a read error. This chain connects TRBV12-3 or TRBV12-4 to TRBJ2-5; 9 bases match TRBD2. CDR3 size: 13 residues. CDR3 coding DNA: TGTGCCAGCAGTGTAGCGGGAGTGGAGACCCAGTACTTC. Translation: CASSVAGVETQYF.

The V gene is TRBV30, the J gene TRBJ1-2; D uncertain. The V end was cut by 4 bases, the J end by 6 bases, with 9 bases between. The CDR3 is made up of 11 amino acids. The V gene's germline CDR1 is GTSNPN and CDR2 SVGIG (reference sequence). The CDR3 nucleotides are TGTGCCTGGACCAACGGAGATGGCTACACCTTC. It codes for CAWTNGDGYTF. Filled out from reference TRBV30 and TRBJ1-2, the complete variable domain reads SQTIHQWPATLVQPVGSPLSLECTVEGTSNPNLYWYRQAAGRGLQLLFYSVGIGQISSEVPQNLSASRPQDRQFILSSKKLLLSDSGFYLCAWTNGDGYTFGSGTRLTVV.

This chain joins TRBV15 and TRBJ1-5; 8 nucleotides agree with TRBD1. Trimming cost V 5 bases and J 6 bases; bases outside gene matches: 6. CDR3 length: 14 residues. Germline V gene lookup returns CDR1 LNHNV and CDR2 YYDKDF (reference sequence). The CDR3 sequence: CATSENRGAQPQHF. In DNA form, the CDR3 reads TGTGCCACCAGCGAAAACAGGGGGGCTCAGCCCCAGCATTTT.

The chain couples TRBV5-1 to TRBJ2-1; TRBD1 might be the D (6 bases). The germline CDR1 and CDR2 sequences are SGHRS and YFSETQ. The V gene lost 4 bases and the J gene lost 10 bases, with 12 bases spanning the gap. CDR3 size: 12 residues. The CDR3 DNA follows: TGCGCCAGCAGCCTGGGGGCAGGCGAGCAGTTCTTC. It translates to CASSLGAGEQFF.

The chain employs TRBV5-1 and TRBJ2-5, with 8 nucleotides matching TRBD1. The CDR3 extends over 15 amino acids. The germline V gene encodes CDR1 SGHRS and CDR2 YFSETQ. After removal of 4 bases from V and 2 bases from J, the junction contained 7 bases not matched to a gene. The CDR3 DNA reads TGCGCCAGCAGCCGCCAGGGACAGGTGCAAGAGACCCAGTACTTC. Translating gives CASSRQGQVQETQYF.

The CDR3 DNA reads TGTGCAAGTCGCTTAGTAGGAGGTTCTGAAGCTTTCTTT. Translated, it gives CASRLVGGSEAFF. The rearrangement links TRBV12-2 to TRBJ1-1. TRBV12-2 is a pseudogene locus. The CDR3 is made up of 13 amino acids.

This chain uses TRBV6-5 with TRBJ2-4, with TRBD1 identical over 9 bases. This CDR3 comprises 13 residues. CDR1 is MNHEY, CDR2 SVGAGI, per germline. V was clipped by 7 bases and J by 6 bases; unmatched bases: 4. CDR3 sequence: CASTRTGANIQYF. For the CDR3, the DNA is TGTGCCAGCACCCGGACAGGGGCAAACATTCAGTACTTC.

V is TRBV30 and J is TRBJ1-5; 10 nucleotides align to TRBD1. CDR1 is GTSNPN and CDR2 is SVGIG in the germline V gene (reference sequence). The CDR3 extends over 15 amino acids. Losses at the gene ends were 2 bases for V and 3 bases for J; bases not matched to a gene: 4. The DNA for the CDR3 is TGTGCCTGGAGTAGGGGACAGGGGAACAATCAGCCCCAGCATTTT. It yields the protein CAWSRGQGNNQPQHF. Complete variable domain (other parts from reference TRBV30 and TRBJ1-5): SQTIHQWPATLVQPVGSPLSLECTVEGTSNPNLYWYRQAAGRGLQLLFYSVGIGQISSEVPQNLSASRPQDRQFILSSKKLLLSDSGFYLCAWSRGQGNNQPQHFGDGTRLSIL.

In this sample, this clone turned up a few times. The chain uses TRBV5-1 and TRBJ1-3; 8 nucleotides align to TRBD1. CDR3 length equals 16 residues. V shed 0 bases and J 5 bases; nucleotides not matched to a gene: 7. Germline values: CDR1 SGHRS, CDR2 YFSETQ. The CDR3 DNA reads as TGCGCCAGCAGCTTGGGCGTCGGGACAGGCAGAAACACCATATATTTT. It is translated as CASSLGVGTGRNTIYF.

CDR3 sequence reads: CASSFIGTGRYEQYF. The CDR3 DNA sequence: TGTGCCAGCAGTTTTATTGGGACAGGCAGGTACGAGCAGTACTTC. The J gene is TRBJ2-7, the V gene TRBV28; the match to TRBD1 covers 8 bases. Trimming cost V 3 bases and J 4 bases; bases outside gene matches: 8. CDR1 and CDR2 from the germline V gene are MDHEN and SYDVKM. The CDR3 is 15 residues long.

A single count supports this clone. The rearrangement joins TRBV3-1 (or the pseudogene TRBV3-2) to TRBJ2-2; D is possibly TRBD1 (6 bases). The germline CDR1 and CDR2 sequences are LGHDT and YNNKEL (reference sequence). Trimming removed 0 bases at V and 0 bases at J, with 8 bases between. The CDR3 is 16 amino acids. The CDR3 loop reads CASSQDQGTNTGELFF. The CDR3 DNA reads TGTGCCAGCAGCCAAGATCAGGGGACGAACACCGGGGAGCTGTTTTTT.

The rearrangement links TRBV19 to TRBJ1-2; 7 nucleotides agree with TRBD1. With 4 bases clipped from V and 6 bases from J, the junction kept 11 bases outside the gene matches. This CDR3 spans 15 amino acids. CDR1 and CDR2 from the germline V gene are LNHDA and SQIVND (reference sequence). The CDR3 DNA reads TGTGCCAGTAGTAAGCTGGGACAGAGGATAGATGGCTACACCTTC. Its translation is CASSKLGQRIDGYTF.

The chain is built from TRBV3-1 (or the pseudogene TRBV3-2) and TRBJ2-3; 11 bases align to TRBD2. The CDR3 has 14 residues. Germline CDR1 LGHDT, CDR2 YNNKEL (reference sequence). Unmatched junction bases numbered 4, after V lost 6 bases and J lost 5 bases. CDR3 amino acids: CASSLTSGRDTQYF. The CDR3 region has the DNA TGTGCCAGCAGTCTTACTAGCGGGAGAGATACGCAGTATTTT.

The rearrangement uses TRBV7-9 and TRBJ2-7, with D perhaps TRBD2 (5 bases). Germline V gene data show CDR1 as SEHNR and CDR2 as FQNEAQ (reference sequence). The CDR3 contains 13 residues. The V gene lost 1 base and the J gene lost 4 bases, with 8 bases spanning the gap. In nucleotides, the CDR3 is TGTGCCAGCAGCTTAGTTCCGGGGTACGAGCAGTACTTC. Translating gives CASSLVPGYEQYF.

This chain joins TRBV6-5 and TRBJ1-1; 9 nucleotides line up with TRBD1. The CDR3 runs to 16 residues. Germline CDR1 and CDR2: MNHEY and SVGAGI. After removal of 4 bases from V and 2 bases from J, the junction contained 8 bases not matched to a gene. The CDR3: CASSSLRDRVNTEAFF. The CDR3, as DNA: TGTGCCAGCAGTTCTCTCCGGGACAGGGTCAACACTGAAGCTTTCTTT.

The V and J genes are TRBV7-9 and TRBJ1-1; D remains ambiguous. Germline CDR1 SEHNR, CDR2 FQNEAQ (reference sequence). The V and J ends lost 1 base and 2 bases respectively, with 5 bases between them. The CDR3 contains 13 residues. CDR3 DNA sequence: TGTGCCAGCAGCTTAGGACAAAACACTGAAGCTTTCTTT. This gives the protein CASSLGQNTEAFF.

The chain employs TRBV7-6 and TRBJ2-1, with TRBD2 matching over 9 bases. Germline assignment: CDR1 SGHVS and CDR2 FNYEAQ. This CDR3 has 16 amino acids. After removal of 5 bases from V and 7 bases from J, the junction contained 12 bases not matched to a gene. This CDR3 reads CASSPLAGSGGNEQFF. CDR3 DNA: TGTGCCAGCAGCCCGTTAGCGGGGAGCGGGGGGAATGAGCAGTTCTTC.